Listed below are T cell receptor beta chains from one sample, sequenced in a study of cytomegalovirus exposure and HLA in healthy donors. TCRdb's table, derived via immunoSEQ multiplex PCR, lists solely in-frame clones and lacks some. The sample has some 140,000 clones, approximately 85% seen once. The source material was PBMCs. The receptor set was obtained from a woman in her 30s in good health and CMV-seropositive. Each CDR3 is given with its conserved first and last residue. D genes are given only for firm matches. Where a row states a size, it is once, few, many or the class of an expanded clone; other rows omit it.

v_call: TRBV29-1
clone_size: .
j_call: TRBJ1-2
d_call: .
cdr3_nt: TGCAGCGTTTGGTTAGCGTATGGCTACACCTTC
cdr3_aa: CSVWLAYGYTF

v_call: TRBV7-9
clone_size: .
j_call: TRBJ1-1
d_call: TRBD1
cdr3_nt: TGTGCCAGCAGCTCGGACAGGGAGGGGCACACTGAAGCTTTCTTT
cdr3_aa: CASSSDREGHTEAFF

v_call: TRBV5-6
clone_size: .
j_call: TRBJ1-1
d_call: .
cdr3_nt: TGTGCCAGCAGCCCCGGGACTACTGAAGCTTTCTTT
cdr3_aa: CASSPGTTEAFF

v_call: TRBV9
clone_size: .
j_call: TRBJ1-2
d_call: .
cdr3_nt: TGTGCCAGCAACACAGGCGTTAACTATGGCTACACCTTC
cdr3_aa: CASNTGVNYGYTF

v_call: TRBV4-1
clone_size: .
j_call: TRBJ2-1
d_call: TRBD2
cdr3_nt: TGCGCCAGCAGCCAAGCCCTAGCGGGAATTTACAATGAGCAGTTCTTC
cdr3_aa: CASSQALAGIYNEQFF

v_call: TRBV6-1
clone_size: .
j_call: TRBJ1-1
d_call: .
cdr3_nt: TGTGCCAGCAGTGAAGCGCGGGGTAACACTGAAGCTTTCTTT
cdr3_aa: CASSEARGNTEAFF

v_call: TRBV9
clone_size: few
j_call: TRBJ2-7
d_call: TRBD2
cdr3_nt: TGTGCCAGCAGCGCTAGCGGGGGGCCTTCCTACGAGCAGTACTTC
cdr3_aa: CASSASGGPSYEQYF

v_call: TRBV2
clone_size: once
j_call: TRBJ2-1
d_call: TRBD1
cdr3_nt: TGTGCCAGCAGTACGGACAGGAGCTCCTACAATGAGCAGTTCTTC
cdr3_aa: CASSTDRSSYNEQFF

v_call: TRBV5-1
clone_size: .
j_call: TRBJ2-2
d_call: .
cdr3_nt: TGCGCCAGCAGCTTGGTGGGACTTAAGAACACCGGGGAGCTGTTTTTT
cdr3_aa: CASSLVGLKNTGELFF

v_call: TRBV10-3
clone_size: .
j_call: TRBJ1-1
d_call: .
cdr3_nt: TGTGCCATCTCTCCAGGGGAGGGCAGGGAAAGGGCTTTCTTT
cdr3_aa: CAISPGEGRERAFF

v_call: TRBV9
clone_size: .
j_call: TRBJ1-5
d_call: .
cdr3_nt: TGTGCCAGCAGCGATGGGGGCCAGCCCCAGCATTTT
cdr3_aa: CASSDGGQPQHF

v_call: TRBV7-9
clone_size: once
j_call: TRBJ2-1
d_call: .
cdr3_nt: TGTGCCAGCAGGGGGCCCCAGGGCAATGAGCAGTTCTTC
cdr3_aa: CASRGPQGNEQFF

v_call: TRBV6-5
clone_size: once
j_call: TRBJ2-3
d_call: TRBD2
cdr3_nt: TGTGCCAGCAGTTCTAGACTAGCGGGGGGGCAGGATACGCAGTATTTT
cdr3_aa: CASSSRLAGGQDTQYF

v_call: TRBV6-5
clone_size: .
j_call: TRBJ1-1
d_call: .
cdr3_nt: TGTGCCAGCAGTTACTCCGGACAGCTTGAAGCTTTCTTT
cdr3_aa: CASSYSGQLEAFF

v_call: TRBV28
clone_size: .
j_call: TRBJ2-7
d_call: TRBD1
cdr3_nt: TGTGCCAGCAGCCTGGGACAGAACTACGAGCAGTACTTC
cdr3_aa: CASSLGQNYEQYF

v_call: TRBV4-1
clone_size: .
j_call: TRBJ2-7
d_call: TRBD1
cdr3_nt: TGCGCCAGCAGCCAGGCGGGACAGGGGTCGAGGGAGCAGTACTTC
cdr3_aa: CASSQAGQGSREQYF

v_call: TRBV7-9
clone_size: .
j_call: TRBJ2-7
d_call: TRBD1
cdr3_nt: TGTGCCAGCAGCTTAGGGGACAGGAGCTACGAGCAGTACTTC
cdr3_aa: CASSLGDRSYEQYF

v_call: TRBV10-3
clone_size: .
j_call: TRBJ2-1
d_call: .
cdr3_nt: TGTGCCATCAGGAGATCACTAATGTACAATGAGCAGTTCTTC
cdr3_aa: CAIRRSLMYNEQFF

v_call: TRBV5-1
clone_size: .
j_call: TRBJ2-5
d_call: .
cdr3_nt: TGCGCCAGCAGCTTGTCCCCCCCCAGGGAGACCCAGTACTTC
cdr3_aa: CASSLSPPRETQYF

v_call: TRBV28
clone_size: few
j_call: TRBJ2-1
d_call: .
cdr3_nt: TGTGCCAGCAGCCCCCCTGGCCTACTTGAAGGGGGGCAGTTCTTC
cdr3_aa: CASSPPGLLEGGQFF

v_call: TRBV27
clone_size: .
j_call: TRBJ1-2
d_call: .
cdr3_nt: TGTGCCAGCAGTCTACAGCCACACTATGGCTACACCTTC
cdr3_aa: CASSLQPHYGYTF

v_call: TRBV30
clone_size: .
j_call: TRBJ1-1
d_call: .
cdr3_nt: TGTGCCTGGACCGTTTCCCCGGGCACTGAAGCTTTCTTT
cdr3_aa: CAWTVSPGTEAFF

v_call: TRBV28
clone_size: .
j_call: TRBJ1-1
d_call: TRBD1
cdr3_nt: TGTGCCAGCAGTACAGGGGGAACGGTTTGGACTGAAGCTTTCTTT
cdr3_aa: CASSTGGTVWTEAFF

v_call: TRBV18
clone_size: .
j_call: TRBJ2-3
d_call: .
cdr3_nt: TGTGCCAGCTCACCACCGGGGGGGCCGGGGGCAGATACGCAGTATTTT
cdr3_aa: CASSPPGGPGADTQYF

v_call: TRBV5-5
clone_size: .
j_call: TRBJ1-2
d_call: .
cdr3_nt: TGTGCCAGCAGCTCCCGGGGGGTAAACTATGGCTACACCTTC
cdr3_aa: CASSSRGVNYGYTF

v_call: TRBV6-1
clone_size: .
j_call: TRBJ1-5
d_call: .
cdr3_nt: TGTGCCAGCAGTGATAGGAGTGGTAGTCAGCCCCAGCATTTT
cdr3_aa: CASSDRSGSQPQHF

v_call: TRBV13
clone_size: .
j_call: TRBJ2-7
d_call: TRBD2
cdr3_nt: TGTGCCAGCAGCCCCTGGGGGGAGGGAGAGCAGTACTTC
cdr3_aa: CASSPWGEGEQYF

v_call: TRBV6-1
clone_size: .
j_call: TRBJ2-4
d_call: TRBD2
cdr3_nt: TGTGCCAGCAGTGGCGGACTAGCGGGAGGGGGGGCCAAAAACATTCAGTACTTC
cdr3_aa: CASSGGLAGGGAKNIQYF

v_call: TRBV5-1
clone_size: .
j_call: TRBJ2-3
d_call: TRBD2
cdr3_nt: TGCGCCAGCAGCTTGGTACCAGCGGGGATCACAGATACGCAGTATTTT
cdr3_aa: CASSLVPAGITDTQYF

v_call: TRBV4-1
clone_size: .
j_call: TRBJ2-1
d_call: .
cdr3_nt: TGCGCCAGCAGCCAAACTAGTGACCCCTACAATGAGCAGTTCTTC
cdr3_aa: CASSQTSDPYNEQFF

v_call: TRBV6-4
clone_size: .
j_call: TRBJ2-3
d_call: TRBD2
cdr3_nt: TGTGCCAGCAGTGCTACTAGCGGGGGTGCCACAGATACGCAGTATTTT
cdr3_aa: CASSATSGGATDTQYF

v_call: TRBV11-1
clone_size: .
j_call: TRBJ2-1
d_call: .
cdr3_nt: TGTGCCAGCAGCTTGCTGGTGGGGAGTGGTGAGCAGTTCTTC
cdr3_aa: CASSLLVGSGEQFF

v_call: TRBV5-1
clone_size: .
j_call: TRBJ2-1
d_call: .
cdr3_nt: TGCGCCAGCAGCTTGCGGGGGGCCCCGGACAATGAGCAGTTCTTC
cdr3_aa: CASSLRGAPDNEQFF